These T cell receptor beta chains were read from a single sample in a study of blood T cells in healthy people across ages. TCRdb itself ran the 5' RACE reads through MiXCR, one entry per CDR3 protein. The table shows some 640,000 distinct CDR3 sequences, with 45% to 50% occurring only once. Sequencing was done on a sample of blood. These TCRs come from a woman aged 55-75 years in good health. The CDR3 runs from the conserved cysteine through the conserved F or W. D genes are given only for firm matches. For some rows the clone size is stated as once, few or many, or as a class when expanded; others skip it.

clone size	V gene	J gene	D gene	CDR3 protein	CDR3 DNA
-	TRBV20-1	TRBJ1-2	TRBD1	CSARPGQLQEGYTF	TGCAGTGCTAGGCCGGGACAGTTACAAGAGGGCTACACCTTC
-	TRBV10-2	TRBJ2-1	-	CASRLGGTSYNEQFF	TGCGCCAGCAGGTTAGGCGGGACCTCCTACAATGAGCAGTTCTTC
-	TRBV14	TRBJ2-5	-	CASSQPRVEETQYF	TGTGCCAGCAGCCAACCTCGGGTTGAGGAGACCCAGTACTTC
-	TRBV25-1	TRBJ1-6	TRBD1	CAGSEGHRGGSPLHF	TGTGCCGGCAGTGAGGGCCACAGGGGTGGCTCACCCCTCCACTTT
-	TRBV4-1	TRBJ2-3	TRBD2	CASSQDPLAEVQYF	TGCGCCAGCAGCCAAGATCCGCTAGCGGAGGTGCAGTATTTT
many	TRBV11-2	TRBJ2-5	-	CASSSWETQYF	TGTGCCAGCAGCTCCTGGGAGACCCAGTACTTC
-	TRBV7-3	TRBJ2-1	TRBD2	CASSRSGMTYNEQFF	TGTGCCAGCAGCCGGAGCGGGATGACCTACAATGAGCAGTTCTTC
-	TRBV18	TRBJ2-5	-	CASSPPVQETQYF	TGTGCCAGCTCACCCCCGGTGCAAGAGACCCAGTACTTC
few	TRBV21-1	TRBJ2-5	-	CASSKRVILRQGAREQYF	TGTGCCAGCAGCAAACGGGTAATCCTCCGACAGGGGGCAAGGGAGCAGTACTTC
-	TRBV28	TRBJ2-5	-	CASSFQRQTQYF	TGTGCCAGCAGTTTCCAGCGGCAGACCCAGTACTTC
-	TRBV29-1	TRBJ2-3	TRBD2	CSVVLSGGTDTQYF	TGCAGCGTTGTTCTTAGCGGGGGCACAGATACGCAGTATTTT
-	TRBV9	TRBJ2-7	-	CASSVTGQTYEQYF	TGTGCCAGCAGCGTAACCGGTCAAACCTACGAGCAGTACTTC
-	TRBV25-1	TRBJ2-6	TRBD2	CASLGVVAGGRSGANVLTF	TGTGCCAGCCTGGGGGTCGTAGCGGGAGGGAGATCTGGGGCCAACGTCCTGACTTTC
few	TRBV20-1	TRBJ1-4	-	CSAHQGEKLFF	TGCAGTGCCCACCAAGGGGAAAAACTGTTTTTT
-	TRBV5-5	TRBJ2-2	-	CASSLEGEDTGELFF	TGTGCCAGCAGCTTGGAAGGGGAAGACACCGGGGAGCTGTTTTTT
few	TRBV7-6	TRBJ2-5	TRBD1	CASSLLDRAGETQYF	TGTGCCAGCAGCTTACTGGACAGGGCGGGGGAGACCCAGTACTTC
-	TRBV4-3	TRBJ1-4	-	CASSQDGGGGSSEKLFF	TGCGCCAGCAGCCAAGATGGGGGGGGCGGCTCTTCGGAAAAACTGTTTTTT
few	TRBV29-1	TRBJ2-6	TRBD1	CSVQVRGTGGSGANVLTF	TGCAGCGTCCAAGTTAGGGGGACAGGGGGTTCTGGGGCCAACGTCCTGACTTTC
-	TRBV20-1	TRBJ2-5	TRBD2	CSASSSGPFQETQYF	TGCAGTGCTAGTTCTAGCGGGCCATTCCAAGAGACCCAGTACTTC
-	TRBV20-1	TRBJ2-3	-	CSARVFSDTQYF	TGCAGTGCTCGAGTGTTCTCGGATACGCAGTATTTT
-	TRBV7-2	TRBJ1-2	-	CASSRYRAINYGYTF	TGTGCCAGCAGCCGCTACAGGGCTATTAACTATGGCTACACCTTC
-	TRBV6-1	TRBJ2-7	TRBD2	CASIGLAGSYEQYF	TGTGCCAGTATCGGCCTAGCGGGCTCCTACGAGCAGTACTTC
-	TRBV7-3	TRBJ2-7	-	CASSLTTLQPYNEQYF	TGTGCCAGCAGCTTAACTACTCTCCAGCCCTACAATGAGCAGTACTTC
-	TRBV11-2	TRBJ2-5	TRBD1	CASSLDLGTGWTGTQYF	TGTGCCAGCAGCTTAGATCTAGGGACAGGGTGGACTGGGACTCAGTACTTC
few	TRBV7-2	TRBJ1-6	-	CASSLGIGPDSPLHF	TGTGCCAGCAGCTTAGGTATAGGACCAGATTCACCCCTCCACTTT
few	TRBV4-2	TRBJ2-7	TRBD1	CASSQRTGGAYEQYF	TGTGCCAGCAGCCAGAGGACAGGGGGCGCTTACGAGCAGTACTTC
-	TRBV29-1	TRBJ1-2	-	CSVEHLNYGYTF	TGCAGCGTTGAGCACCTTAACTATGGCTACACCTTC
-	TRBV4-3	TRBJ1-4	TRBD1	CASSPEGQDNEKLFF	TGCGCCAGCAGCCCCGAGGGACAGGATAATGAAAAACTGTTTTTT
once	TRBV6-1	TRBJ1-2	-	CASSDPGSGRAYGYTF	TGTGCCAGCAGTGATCCCGGCTCGGGGAGGGCCTATGGCTACACCTTC
-	TRBV9	TRBJ2-1	TRBD2	CASSVSGLDNEQFF	TGTGCCAGCAGCGTTAGCGGGTTGGACAATGAGCAGTTCTTC
-	TRBV5-1	TRBJ1-5	-	CASSPEIQGQPQHF	TGCGCCAGCAGCCCCGAGATACAGGGTCAGCCCCAGCATTTT
few	TRBV7-9	TRBJ2-7	-	CASSPSYGSTYEQYF	TGTGCCAGCAGCCCGTCTTATGGCTCTACCTACGAGCAGTACTTC
-	TRBV7-2	TRBJ2-1	TRBD2	CASSLAGVTNEQFF	TGTGCCAGCAGCTTGGCGGGAGTGACCAATGAGCAGTTCTTC
-	TRBV20-1	TRBJ2-5	-	CSACPGPLKETQYF	TGCAGTGCTTGCCCCGGGCCGTTGAAAGAGACCCAGTACTTC
few	TRBV6-5	TRBJ1-2	TRBD1	CASSYSGTGLYGYTF	TGTGCCAGCAGTTACTCCGGGACAGGGCTCTATGGCTACACCTTC
once	TRBV20-1	TRBJ1-1	-	CSAISGARTEAFF	TGCAGTGCAATATCTGGGGCGCGGACTGAAGCTTTCTTT
-	TRBV4-3	TRBJ2-7	TRBD1	CASSRAGQGADEQYF	TGCGCCAGCAGCCGGGCAGGCCAGGGGGCCGATGAGCAGTACTTC
-	TRBV20-1	TRBJ1-6	TRBD1	CSARGTGAWDSPLHF	TGCAGTGCTAGGGGGACAGGGGCCTGGGATTCACCCCTCCACTTT
few	TRBV28	TRBJ2-1	TRBD2	CASSSQAGASYNEQFF	TGTGCCAGCAGTTCCCAAGCGGGAGCTTCCTACAATGAGCAGTTCTTC
few	TRBV6-2/TRBV6-3	TRBJ2-4	-	CASSYSGSSIQYF	TGTGCCAGCAGTTACTCAGGGAGTAGCATTCAGTACTTC
few	TRBV7-9	TRBJ2-1	TRBD2	CASSPRLAGVYEQFF	TGTGCCAGCAGCCCCCGCCTAGCGGGAGTCTATGAGCAGTTCTTC
-	TRBV12-3/TRBV12-4	TRBJ2-4	-	CASSPQAFRLYEQYF	TGTGCCAGCAGTCCACAGGCGTTCCGTCTCTATGAGCAGTACTTC
-	TRBV19	TRBJ2-1	-	CASSMGGGSRRNEQFF	TGTGCCAGTAGTATGGGGGGGGGCTCTCGACGTAATGAGCAGTTCTTC
-	TRBV5-1	TRBJ2-1	-	CASNPLGGSYNEQFF	TGCGCCAGCAACCCGCTTGGGGGTTCCTACAATGAGCAGTTCTTC
few	TRBV5-4	TRBJ2-3	TRBD2	CASSLWGGRRDTQYF	TGTGCCAGCAGCCTCTGGGGCGGGAGAAGAGATACGCAGTATTTT
once	TRBV4-3	TRBJ1-2	-	CASSQDAGANYGYTF	TGCGCCAGCAGCCAAGATGCGGGAGCTAACTATGGCTACACCTTC
-	TRBV12-3/TRBV12-4	TRBJ1-1	TRBD1	CASSSDRVRTEAFF	TGTGCCAGCAGTTCGGACAGGGTTCGGACTGAAGCTTTCTTT
-	TRBV20-1	TRBJ2-7	-	CSASHDASGEQYF	TGCAGTGCTTCACATGACGCCTCGGGCGAGCAGTACTTC